This T cell receptor beta chain emerged from a study of blood T cell repertoires in COVID-19. For the study at large: Sample material is recorded as cDNA or gDNA derived from T cells, B-cell-depleted T cells, or PBMCs.

The CDR3 has 13 residues. Germline values: CDR1 MDHEN, CDR2 SYDVKM. With V trimmed by 6 bases and J by 5 bases, 3 bases remained unmatched. Repertoires were generated with immunoSEQ multiplex PCR, while TCRdb's copy carries only in-frame clones and drops some. This table holds a few hundred thousand clones, around 86% found once. The sequence was collected from a human donor in a cohort sampled during active COVID-19. The sample taken for sequencing was peripheral blood. This chain uses TRBV28 with TRBJ2-3, with 9 nucleotides matching TRBD1. CDR3 residues: CASRRTGVDTQYF. CDR3 nucleotide sequence: TGTGCCAGCAGAAGGACAGGGGTAGATACGCAGTATTTT.